Following are 8 T cell receptor beta chains from one sample sequenced in a study of cytomegalovirus exposure and HLA in healthy donors. PCR used 60 Vbeta primers and 13 Jbeta primers. The table came from immunoSEQ multiplex PCR; TCRdb's copy has only in-frame clones and leaves some out. The data show some 160,000 clones, with 75% to 80% seen just once and around 1.7% held by the top ten. Sequencing was done on a sample of PBMCs. The receptors come from a woman in her thirties in good health and CMV-seronegative.

The J gene is TRBJ1-1, the V gene TRBV5-1; 8 bases map to TRBD1. The CDR3 extends over 16 amino acids. V lost 1 base to trimming and J lost 5 bases; unmatched junction nucleotides: 10. The germline V gene has CDR1 SGHRS and CDR2 YFSETQ. CDR3 protein: CASSLSDRGGWTEAFF. The CDR3, as DNA: TGCGCCAGCAGCTTGTCAGACAGGGGAGGATGGACTGAAGCTTTCTTT.

V gene TRBV6-4 combines with J gene TRBJ2-7; D possibly corresponds to TRBD1 (6 bases). This CDR3 contains 16 residues. Trimming shortened V by 6 bases and J by 0 bases, and 18 bases separated the two germline ends. Germline V lookup: CDR1 MRHNA, CDR2 SNTAGT. The CDR3 protein is CASRRQASRTSYEQYF. The CDR3 DNA follows: TGTGCCAGCAGGCGACAGGCATCACGAACCTCCTACGAGCAGTACTTC.

V usage is TRBV29-1 and J usage is TRBJ2-1; 9 bases are shared with TRBD1. Looked up from germline, CDR1 is SQVTM and CDR2 is ANQGSEA. V lost 3 bases and J lost 12; bases outside the gene matches: 12. The CDR3 runs 14 residues. CDR3 sequence: CSVEGQGWGRGQFF. The CDR3 nucleotides read TGCAGCGTTGAGGGACAGGGATGGGGCCGTGGGCAGTTCTTC.

The chain joins TRBV10-3 to TRBJ1-1; possibly TRBD1 for D (6 bases). The CDR3 length is 13 residues. The V end was cut by 3 bases, the J end by 3 bases, with 8 bases between. CDR1 ENHRY and CDR2 SYGVKD come from the germline V gene. CDR3 nucleotides: TGTGCCATCAGTGAAGAGGGGGACACTGAAGCTTTCTTT. It translates to CAISEEGDTEAFF.

The V call is TRBV6-6, the J call TRBJ1-1; D is uncertain. From germline, CDR1 is MNHNY and CDR2 SVGAGI (reference sequence). This CDR3 comprises 13 residues. Trimming shortened V by 5 bases and J by 1 base, and 8 bases separated the two germline ends. DNA for the CDR3: TGTGCCAGCAGTCAGGTTTCGAACACTGAAGCTTTCTTT. Translating it yields CASSQVSNTEAFF.

This sequence joins TRBV6-5 and TRBJ1-1; 7 bases fit TRBD1. CDR3 length: 15 amino acids. V dropped 6 bases and J dropped 0; count of bases not matched to a gene: 7. Germline lookup yields CDR1 MNHEY and CDR2 SVGAGI. CDR3 sequence (DNA): TGTGCCAGCAGAACAGGGGCTAGAGTGAACACTGAAGCTTTCTTT. Translating gives CASRTGARVNTEAFF.

The chain couples TRBV30 to TRBJ2-6; D perhaps matches TRBD2 (5 bases). This CDR3 region has 13 residues. Germline lookup yields CDR1 GTSNPN and CDR2 SVGIG (reference sequence). The V and J ends lost 4 bases and 4 bases respectively, with 8 bases between them. The DNA for the CDR3 is TGTGCCTGGAATCCGGGGGGGGCCAACGTCCTGACTTTC. It yields the protein CAWNPGGANVLTF.

The chain employs TRBV2 and TRBJ2-7; TRBD1 matches 9 bases. The germline gives CDR1 SNHLY, CDR2 FYNNEI. CDR3 length: 14 amino acids. J was trimmed by 1 base and V by 7 bases; bases with no gene match: 5. CDR3 region: CASTIQGASYEQYF. CDR3 nucleotide sequence: TGTGCCAGCACGATACAGGGGGCGTCCTACGAGCAGTACTTC.